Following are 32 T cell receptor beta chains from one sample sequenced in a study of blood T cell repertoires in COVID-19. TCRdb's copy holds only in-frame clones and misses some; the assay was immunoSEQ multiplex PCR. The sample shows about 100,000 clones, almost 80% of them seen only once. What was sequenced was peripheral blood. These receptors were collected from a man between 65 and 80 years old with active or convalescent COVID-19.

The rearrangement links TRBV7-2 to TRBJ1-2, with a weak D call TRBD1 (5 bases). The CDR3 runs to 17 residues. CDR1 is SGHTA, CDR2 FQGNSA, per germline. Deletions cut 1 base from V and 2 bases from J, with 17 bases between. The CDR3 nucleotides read TGTGCCAGCAGCTTAGTTGCAGGGAAAAGGGTGAACTATGGCTACACCTTC. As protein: CASSLVAGKRVNYGYTF.

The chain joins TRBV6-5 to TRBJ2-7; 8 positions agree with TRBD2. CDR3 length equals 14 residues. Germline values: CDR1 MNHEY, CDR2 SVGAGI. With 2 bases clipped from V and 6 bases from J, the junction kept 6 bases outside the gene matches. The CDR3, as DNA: TGTGCCAGCAGTTACCGGGAGGGCCCCGGCGAGCAGTACTTC. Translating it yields CASSYREGPGEQYF.

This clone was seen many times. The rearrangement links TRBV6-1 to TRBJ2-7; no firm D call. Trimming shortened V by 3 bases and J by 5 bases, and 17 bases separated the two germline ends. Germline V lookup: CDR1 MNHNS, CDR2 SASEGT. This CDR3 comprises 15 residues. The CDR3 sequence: CASSERSGSLNEQYF. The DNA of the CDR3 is TGTGCCAGCAGTGAGAGGTCCGGTTCACTCAACGAGCAGTACTTC.

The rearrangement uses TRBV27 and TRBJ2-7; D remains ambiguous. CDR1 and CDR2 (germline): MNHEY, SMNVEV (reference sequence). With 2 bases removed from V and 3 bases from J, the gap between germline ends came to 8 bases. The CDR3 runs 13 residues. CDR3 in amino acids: CASSLGLIYEQYF. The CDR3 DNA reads TGTGCCAGCAGTTTAGGGCTGATCTACGAGCAGTACTTC.

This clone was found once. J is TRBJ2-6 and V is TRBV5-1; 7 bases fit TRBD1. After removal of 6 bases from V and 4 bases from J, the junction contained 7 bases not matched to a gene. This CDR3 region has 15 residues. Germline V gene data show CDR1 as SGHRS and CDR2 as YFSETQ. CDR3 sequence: CASKKQGFGANVLTF. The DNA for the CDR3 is TGCGCCAGCAAGAAACAGGGGTTCGGGGCCAACGTCCTGACTTTC.

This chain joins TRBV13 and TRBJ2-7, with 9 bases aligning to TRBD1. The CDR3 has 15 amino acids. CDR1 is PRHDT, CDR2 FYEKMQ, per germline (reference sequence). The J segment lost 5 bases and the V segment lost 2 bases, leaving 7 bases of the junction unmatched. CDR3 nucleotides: TGTGCCAGCAGCTTATCCGGGACAGGGAGGAACGAGCAGTACTTC. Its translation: CASSLSGTGRNEQYF. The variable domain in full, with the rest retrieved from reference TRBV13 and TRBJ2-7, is AAGVIQSPRHLIKEKRETATLKCYPIPRHDTVYWYQQGPGQDPQFLISFYEKMQSDKGSIPDRFSAQQFSDYHSELNMSSLELGDSALYFCASSLSGTGRNEQYFGPGTRLTVT.

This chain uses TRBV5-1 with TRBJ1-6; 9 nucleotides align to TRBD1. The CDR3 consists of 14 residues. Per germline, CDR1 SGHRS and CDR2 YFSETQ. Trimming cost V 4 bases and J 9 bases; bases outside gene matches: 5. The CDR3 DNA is TGCGCCAGCAGCATGACAGGGGGTTTTTCACCCCTCCACTTT. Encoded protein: CASSMTGGFSPLHF.

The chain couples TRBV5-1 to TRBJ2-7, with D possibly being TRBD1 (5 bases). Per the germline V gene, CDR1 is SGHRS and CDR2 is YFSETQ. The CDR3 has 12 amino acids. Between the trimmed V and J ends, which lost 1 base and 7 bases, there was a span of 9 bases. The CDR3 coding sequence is TGCGCCAGCAGCTTGAAAGGGGAAGAGCAGTACTTC. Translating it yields CASSLKGEEQYF.

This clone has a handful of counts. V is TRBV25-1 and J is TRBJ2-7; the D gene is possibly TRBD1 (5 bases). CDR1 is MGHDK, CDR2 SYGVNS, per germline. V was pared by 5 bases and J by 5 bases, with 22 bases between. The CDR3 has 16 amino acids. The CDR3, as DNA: TGTGCCAGCAGTTCCTATCCAGGGCCCAAACGGGACGAGCAGTACTTC. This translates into CASSSYPGPKRDEQYF.

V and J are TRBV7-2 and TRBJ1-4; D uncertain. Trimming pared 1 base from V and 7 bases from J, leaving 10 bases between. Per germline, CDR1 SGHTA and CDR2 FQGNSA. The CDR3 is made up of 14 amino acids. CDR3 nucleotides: TGTGCCAGCAGCTTAGTGAGTTCCGGTGAAAAACTGTTTTTT. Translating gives CASSLVSSGEKLFF.

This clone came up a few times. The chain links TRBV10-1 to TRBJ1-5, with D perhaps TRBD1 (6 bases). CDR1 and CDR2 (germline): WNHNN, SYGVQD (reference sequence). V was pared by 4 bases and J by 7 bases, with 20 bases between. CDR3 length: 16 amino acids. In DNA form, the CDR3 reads TGCGCCAGCAGTGGAATTGACAGGCGCTTTGGACAGCCCCAGCATTTT. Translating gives CASSGIDRRFGQPQHF.

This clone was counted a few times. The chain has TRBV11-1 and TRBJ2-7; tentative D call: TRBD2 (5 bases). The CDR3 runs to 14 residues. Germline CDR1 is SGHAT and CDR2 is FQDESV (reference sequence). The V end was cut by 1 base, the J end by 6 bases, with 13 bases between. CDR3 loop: CASSLDSGSGEQYF. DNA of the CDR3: TGTGCCAGCAGCTTAGATTCGGGGAGCGGCGAGCAGTACTTC.

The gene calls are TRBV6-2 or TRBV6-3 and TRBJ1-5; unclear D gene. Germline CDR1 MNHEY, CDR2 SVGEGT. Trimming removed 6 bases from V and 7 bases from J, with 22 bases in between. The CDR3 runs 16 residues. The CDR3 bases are TGTGCCAGCAGCCCTTCCGGGAGGCCGGGATCACAGCCCCAGCATTTT. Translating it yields CASSPSGRPGSQPQHF.

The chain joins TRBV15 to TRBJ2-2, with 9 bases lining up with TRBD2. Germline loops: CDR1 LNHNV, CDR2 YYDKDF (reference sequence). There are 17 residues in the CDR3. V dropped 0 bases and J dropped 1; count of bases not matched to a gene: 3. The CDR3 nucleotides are TGTGCCACCAGCAGAGATCTAGCGGGGATGAACACCGGGGAGCTGTTTTTT. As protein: CATSRDLAGMNTGELFF.

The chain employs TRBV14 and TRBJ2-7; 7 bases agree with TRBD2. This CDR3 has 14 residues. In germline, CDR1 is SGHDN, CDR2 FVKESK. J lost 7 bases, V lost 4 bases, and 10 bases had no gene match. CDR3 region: CASSLLLGRAEQYF. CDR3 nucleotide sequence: TGTGCCAGCAGCCTCCTTCTGGGGAGGGCAGAGCAGTACTTC.

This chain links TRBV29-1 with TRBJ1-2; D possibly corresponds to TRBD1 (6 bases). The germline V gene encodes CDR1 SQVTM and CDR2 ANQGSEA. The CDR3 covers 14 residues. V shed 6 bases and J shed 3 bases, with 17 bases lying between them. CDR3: CSVSPSKGDYGYTF. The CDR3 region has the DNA TGCAGCGTCTCACCTAGTAAGGGGGACTATGGCTACACCTTC.

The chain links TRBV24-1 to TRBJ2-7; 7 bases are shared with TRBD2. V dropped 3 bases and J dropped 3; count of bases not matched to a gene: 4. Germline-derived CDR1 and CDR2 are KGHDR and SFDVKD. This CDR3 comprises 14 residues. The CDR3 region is CATSDPTSDYEQYF. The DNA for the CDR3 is TGTGCCACCAGTGATCCAACTAGCGACTACGAGCAGTACTTC.

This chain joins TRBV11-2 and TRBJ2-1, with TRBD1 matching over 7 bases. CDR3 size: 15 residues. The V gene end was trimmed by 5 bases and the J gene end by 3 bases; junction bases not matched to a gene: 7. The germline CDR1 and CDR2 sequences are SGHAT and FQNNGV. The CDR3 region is CASSPGGSGYNEQFF. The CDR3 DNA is TGTGCCAGCAGCCCAGGGGGATCGGGCTACAATGAGCAGTTCTTC. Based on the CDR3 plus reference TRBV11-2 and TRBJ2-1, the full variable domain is EAGVAQSPRYKIIEKRQSVAFWCNPISGHATLYWYQQILGQGPKLLIQFQNNGVVDDSQLPKDRFSAERLKGVDSTLKIQPAKLEDSAVYLCASSPGGSGYNEQFFGPGTRLTVL.

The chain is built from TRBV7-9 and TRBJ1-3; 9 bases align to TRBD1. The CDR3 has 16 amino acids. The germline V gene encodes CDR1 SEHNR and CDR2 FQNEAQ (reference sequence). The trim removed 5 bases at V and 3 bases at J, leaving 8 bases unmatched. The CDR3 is CASSLRDRDFGNTIYF. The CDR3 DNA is TGTGCCAGCAGCCTCCGGGACAGGGATTTTGGAAACACCATATATTTT.

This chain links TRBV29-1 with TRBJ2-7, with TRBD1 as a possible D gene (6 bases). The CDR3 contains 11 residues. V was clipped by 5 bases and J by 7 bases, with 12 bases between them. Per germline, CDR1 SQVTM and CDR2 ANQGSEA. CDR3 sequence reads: CSVSGVGEQYF. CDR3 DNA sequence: TGCAGCGTTTCAGGGGTCGGGGAGCAGTACTTC.

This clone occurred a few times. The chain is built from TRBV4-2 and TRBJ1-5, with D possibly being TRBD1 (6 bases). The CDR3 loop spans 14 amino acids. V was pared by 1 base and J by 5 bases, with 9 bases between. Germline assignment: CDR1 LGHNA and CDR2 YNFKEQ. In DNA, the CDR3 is TGTGCCAGCAGCCAAGGCAGGGGCTATCAGCCCCAGCATTTT. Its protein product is CASSQGRGYQPQHF.

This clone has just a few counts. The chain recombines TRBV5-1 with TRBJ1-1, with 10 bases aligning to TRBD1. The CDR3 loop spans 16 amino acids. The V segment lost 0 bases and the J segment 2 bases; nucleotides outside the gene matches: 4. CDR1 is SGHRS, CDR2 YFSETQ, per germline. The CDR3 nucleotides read TGCGCCAGCAGCTTGGTCGGGACAGGGGTAAACACTGAAGCTTTCTTT. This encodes CASSLVGTGVNTEAFF. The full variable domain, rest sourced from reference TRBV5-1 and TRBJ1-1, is KAGVTQTPRYLIKTRGQQVTLSCSPISGHRSVSWYQQTPGQGLQFLFEYFSETQRNKGNFPGRFSGRQFSNSRSEMNVSTLELGDSALYLCASSLVGTGVNTEAFFGQGTRLTVV.

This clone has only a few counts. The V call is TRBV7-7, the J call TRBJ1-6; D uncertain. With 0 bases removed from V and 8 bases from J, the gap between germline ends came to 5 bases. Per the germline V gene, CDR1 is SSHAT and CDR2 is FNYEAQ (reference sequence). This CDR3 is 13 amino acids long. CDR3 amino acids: CASSLAAHSPLHF. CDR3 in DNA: TGTGCCAGCAGCTTAGCAGCACATTCACCCCTCCACTTT. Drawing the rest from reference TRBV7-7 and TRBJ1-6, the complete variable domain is GAGVSQSPRYKVTKRGQDVTLRCDPISSHATLYWYQQALGQGPEFLTYFNYEAQPDKSGLPSDRFSAERPEGSISTLTIQRTEQRDSAMYRCASSLAAHSPLHFGNGTRLTVT.

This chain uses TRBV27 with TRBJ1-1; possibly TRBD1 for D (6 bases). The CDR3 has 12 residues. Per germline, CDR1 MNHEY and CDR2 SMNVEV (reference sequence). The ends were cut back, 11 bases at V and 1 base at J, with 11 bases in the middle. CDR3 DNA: TGTGCCTCGAGGACAGCGAACACTGAAGCTTTCTTT. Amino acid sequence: CASRTANTEAFF.

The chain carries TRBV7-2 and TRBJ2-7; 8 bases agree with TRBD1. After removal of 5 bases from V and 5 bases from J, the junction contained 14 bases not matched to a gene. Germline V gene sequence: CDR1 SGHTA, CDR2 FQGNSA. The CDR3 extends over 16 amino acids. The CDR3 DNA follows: TGTGCCAGCAGCCAACGGACAGGGCAATGGACGGACGAGCAGTACTTC. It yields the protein CASSQRTGQWTDEQYF.

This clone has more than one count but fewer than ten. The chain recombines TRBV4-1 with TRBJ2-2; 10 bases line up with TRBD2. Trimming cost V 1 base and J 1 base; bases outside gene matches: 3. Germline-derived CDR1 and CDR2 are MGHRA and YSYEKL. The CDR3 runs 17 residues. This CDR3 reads CASSQGASGGNTGELFF. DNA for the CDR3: TGCGCCAGCAGCCAAGGGGCTAGCGGGGGGAACACCGGGGAGCTGTTTTTT.

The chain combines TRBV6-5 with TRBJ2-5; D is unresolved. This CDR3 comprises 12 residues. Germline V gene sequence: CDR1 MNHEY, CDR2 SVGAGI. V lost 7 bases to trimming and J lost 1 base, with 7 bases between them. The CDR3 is CASNVVQETQYF. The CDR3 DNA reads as TGTGCCAGCAACGTAGTCCAAGAGACCCAGTACTTC.

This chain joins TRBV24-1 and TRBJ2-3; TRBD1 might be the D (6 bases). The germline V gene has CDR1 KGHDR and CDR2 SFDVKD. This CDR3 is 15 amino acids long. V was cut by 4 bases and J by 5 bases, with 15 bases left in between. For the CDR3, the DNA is TGTGCCACCAGTGACGGTCGGGACAAAAAAGATACGCAGTATTTT. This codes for CATSDGRDKKDTQYF.

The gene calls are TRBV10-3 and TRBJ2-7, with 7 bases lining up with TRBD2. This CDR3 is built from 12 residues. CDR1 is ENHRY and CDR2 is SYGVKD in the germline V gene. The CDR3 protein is CASREGSYEQYF. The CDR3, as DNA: TGTGCTTCAAGGGAGGGCTCCTACGAGCAGTACTTC.

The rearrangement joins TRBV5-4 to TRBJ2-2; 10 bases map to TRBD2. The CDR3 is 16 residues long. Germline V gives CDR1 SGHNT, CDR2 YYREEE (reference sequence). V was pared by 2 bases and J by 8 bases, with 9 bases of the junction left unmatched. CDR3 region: CASSFGLADNRGELFF. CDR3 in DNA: TGTGCCAGCAGCTTCGGACTAGCGGACAATAGGGGGGAGCTGTTTTTT.

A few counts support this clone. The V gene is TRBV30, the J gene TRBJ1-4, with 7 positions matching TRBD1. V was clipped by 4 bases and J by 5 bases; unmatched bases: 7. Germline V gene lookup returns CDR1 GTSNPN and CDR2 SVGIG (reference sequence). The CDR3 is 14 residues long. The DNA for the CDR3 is TGTGCCTGGAAAGTGGGCAGGGGGAATGAAAAACTGTTTTTT. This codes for CAWKVGRGNEKLFF.

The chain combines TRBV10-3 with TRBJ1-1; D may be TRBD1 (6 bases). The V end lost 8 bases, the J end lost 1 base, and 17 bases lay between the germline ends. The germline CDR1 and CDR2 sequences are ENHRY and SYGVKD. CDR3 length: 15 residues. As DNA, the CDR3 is TGTGCCATCTCCACCCCCCCAGGGGCGAACACTGAAGCTTTCTTT. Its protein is CAISTPPGANTEAFF.